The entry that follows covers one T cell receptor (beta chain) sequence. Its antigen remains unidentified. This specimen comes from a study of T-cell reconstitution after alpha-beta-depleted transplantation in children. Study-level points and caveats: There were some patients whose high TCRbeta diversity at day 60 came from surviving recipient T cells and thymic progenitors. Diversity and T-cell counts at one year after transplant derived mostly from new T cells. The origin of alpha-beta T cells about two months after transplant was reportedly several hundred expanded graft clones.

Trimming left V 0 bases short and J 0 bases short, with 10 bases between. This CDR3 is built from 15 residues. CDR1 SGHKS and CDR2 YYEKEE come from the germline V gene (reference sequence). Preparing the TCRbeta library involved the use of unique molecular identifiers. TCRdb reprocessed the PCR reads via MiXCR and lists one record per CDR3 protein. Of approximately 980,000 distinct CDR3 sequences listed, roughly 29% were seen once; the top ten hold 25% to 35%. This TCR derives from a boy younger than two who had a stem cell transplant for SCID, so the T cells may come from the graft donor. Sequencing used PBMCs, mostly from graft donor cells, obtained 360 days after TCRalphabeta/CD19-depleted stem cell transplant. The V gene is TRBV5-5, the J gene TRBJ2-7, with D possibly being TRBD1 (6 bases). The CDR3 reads CASSLVDSFSYEQYF. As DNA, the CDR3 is TGTGCCAGCAGCTTGGTGGACAGTTTCTCCTACGAGCAGTACTTC.